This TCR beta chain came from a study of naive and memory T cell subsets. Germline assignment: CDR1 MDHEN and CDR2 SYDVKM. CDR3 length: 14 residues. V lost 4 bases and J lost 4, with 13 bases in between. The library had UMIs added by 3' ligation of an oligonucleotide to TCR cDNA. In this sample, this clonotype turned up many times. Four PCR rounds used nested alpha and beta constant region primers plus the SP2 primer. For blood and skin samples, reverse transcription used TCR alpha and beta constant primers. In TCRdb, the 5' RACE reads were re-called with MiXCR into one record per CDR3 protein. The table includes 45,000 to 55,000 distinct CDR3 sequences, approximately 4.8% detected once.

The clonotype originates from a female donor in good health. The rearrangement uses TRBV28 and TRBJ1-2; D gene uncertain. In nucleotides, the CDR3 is TGTGCCAGCAGTTATGGCCGACCACCCTATGGCTACACCTTC. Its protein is CASSYGRPPYGYTF.